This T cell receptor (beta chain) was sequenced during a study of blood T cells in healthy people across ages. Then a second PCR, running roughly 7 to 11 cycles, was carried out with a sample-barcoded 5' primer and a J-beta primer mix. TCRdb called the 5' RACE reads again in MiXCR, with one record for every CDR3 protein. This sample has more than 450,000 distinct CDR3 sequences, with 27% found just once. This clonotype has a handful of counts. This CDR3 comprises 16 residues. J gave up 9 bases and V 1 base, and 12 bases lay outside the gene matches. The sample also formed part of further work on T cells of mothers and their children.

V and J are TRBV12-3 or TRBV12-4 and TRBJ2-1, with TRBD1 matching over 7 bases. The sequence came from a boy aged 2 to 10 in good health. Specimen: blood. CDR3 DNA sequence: TGTGCCAGCAGTTTAGAAGGGGGCGGCTTGAAAGGTGAGCAGTTCTTC. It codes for CASSLEGGGLKGEQFF.